Listed here are 9 T cell receptor beta chains from one sample, sequenced in a study of T cells in Graves' hyperthyroidism and ophthalmopathy. Researchers amplified the TCR beta CDR3 regions from RNA transcripts. TCR CDR3 regions were first amplified by RT-PCR with HTBI primers. TCRdb independently ran MiXCR on the multiplex PCR reads; one entry per CDR3 protein. The data contain 540,000 or so distinct CDR3 sequences, about 45% of them seen just once; the ten biggest clones take up under 20%. The sequenced material came from peripheral blood or thyroid tissue (not recorded which). These receptors all come from an adult woman with Graves' disease, either hyperthyroidism or ophthalmopathy (not recorded which).

The chain combines TRBV10-3 with TRBJ1-1, with D tentatively TRBD1 (5 bases). The CDR3 is 12 amino acids. Trimming stripped 10 bases from V and 0 bases from J, with 9 bases between. Germline values: CDR1 ENHRY, CDR2 SYGVKD. DNA of the CDR3: TGTGCCACACGGGACGTGAACACTGAAGCTTTCTTT. Protein product: CATRDVNTEAFF.

The V and J genes are TRBV12-3 or TRBV12-4 and TRBJ1-4; D possibly corresponds to TRBD1 (6 bases). Deletions cut 5 bases from V and 12 bases from J, with 19 bases between. The CDR3 has 14 amino acids. The CDR3: CASSGQLNSLELFF. DNA of the CDR3: TGTGCCAGCAGTGGACAGTTGAACAGTTTGGAACTGTTTTTT.

The chain has TRBV10-2 and TRBJ2-3; D is perhaps TRBD1 (5 bases). Germline CDR1 is WSHSY and CDR2 is SAAADI. V lost 2 bases to trimming and J lost 4 bases, with 13 bases between them. This CDR3 contains 15 residues. The CDR3 sequence is CASSEVQGMADTQYF. In nucleotides, the CDR3 is TGCGCCAGCAGTGAGGTTCAGGGTATGGCAGATACGCAGTATTTT.

This clonotype was detected only a few times. The chain joins TRBV15 to TRBJ2-1, with TRBD1 matching 10 bases. The CDR3 runs to 17 residues. The junction had 11 bases not matched to a gene; V was cut back by 0 bases and J by 9 bases. Germline CDR1 reads LNHNV; CDR2 reads YYDKDF (reference sequence). In DNA, the CDR3 is TGTGCCACCAGCAGAGATAATCGGTGGGACAGGGGAATTGAGCAGTTCTTC. Translation gives CATSRDNRWDRGIEQFF.

As concerns this clonotype: A clone one base away is much larger, so this may be a read error. The chain is built from TRBV10-3 and TRBJ2-5; D not certain. The CDR3 loop spans 13 amino acids. The germline CDR1 and CDR2 sequences are ENHRY and SYGVKD. The V end was cut by 6 bases, the J end by 3 bases, with 11 bases between. The CDR3 reads CAISLRNEETQYF. DNA of the CDR3: TGTGCCATCAGCCTACGAAATGAAGAGACCCAGTACTTC.

The chain uses TRBV27 and TRBJ2-7; 8 positions match TRBD1. The ends lost 0 bases at V and 5 bases at J; junction bases unmatched: 3. In germline, CDR1 is MNHEY, CDR2 SMNVEV (reference sequence). This CDR3 contains 14 residues. The CDR3: CASSLSPTGDEQYF. CDR3 nucleotide sequence: TGTGCCAGCAGTTTATCGCCGACAGGGGACGAGCAGTACTTC.

This clonotype was recorded many times. This sequence joins TRBV7-3 and TRBJ1-6, with D uncertain. Germline-derived CDR1 and CDR2 are SGHTA and FQGTGA. The CDR3 consists of 13 residues. The CDR3 spells CVNSRASGSPLHF. The CDR3 nucleotides are TGTGTCAACAGCCGGGCCTCTGGTTCACCCCTCCACTTT.

About this clonotype: One end of the junction fails to match germline, which may point to a read error. The rearrangement joins TRBV19 to TRBJ2-6, with D perhaps matching TRBD1 (5 bases). Germline CDR1 and CDR2: LNHDA and SQIVND (reference sequence). This CDR3 has 13 amino acids. CDR3 sequence (DNA): TGTGCCAGCTCTACCCCTGGGGCCAACGTCCCGACTTTC. Translating it yields CASSTPGANVPTF.

This clonotype was found many times. This chain connects TRBV7-2 to TRBJ1-1, with D unresolved. This CDR3 spans 13 amino acids. CDR1 SGHTA and CDR2 FQGNSA come from the germline V gene. The V gene lost 5 bases and the J gene lost 4 bases, with 11 bases spanning the gap. In DNA form, the CDR3 reads TGTGCCAGCAGCGCCCGTCGGAGCACTGAAGCTTTCTTT. Amino acids: CASSARRSTEAFF.